The sequence of this TCR beta chain was determined in a study of shared clonotypes between healthy human individuals. General observations from the study: Collection of samples was limited to blood; tissue repertoires likely differ. Clonotype sharing levels among donors were expected to vary with sequencing depth.

The count of this clone is one. As yet, its antigen is unknown. Measured with immunoSEQ multiplex PCR; TCRdb has only the in-frame clones, and not every one. The table has more than 2 million clones, approximately 95% seen once. Donors comprised healthy HIV-negative adults lacking recent acute infections or vaccinations. The source is a man aged 18 to 29 in good health. The sample comprised naive CD4+ T cells sorted from blood. Noted subset: CD45RA+ positively selected.

The CDR3 coding sequence is TGCAGCGTGCCGCTTACAGGGTTCAATCAGCCCCAGCATTTT. It specifies CSVPLTGFNQPQHF. This chain uses TRBV29-1 with TRBJ1-5; TRBD1 might be the D (6 bases). The CDR3 consists of 14 residues. Trimming cost V 6 bases and J 3 bases, with 15 bases left between them. From germline, CDR1 is SQVTM and CDR2 ANQGSEA.